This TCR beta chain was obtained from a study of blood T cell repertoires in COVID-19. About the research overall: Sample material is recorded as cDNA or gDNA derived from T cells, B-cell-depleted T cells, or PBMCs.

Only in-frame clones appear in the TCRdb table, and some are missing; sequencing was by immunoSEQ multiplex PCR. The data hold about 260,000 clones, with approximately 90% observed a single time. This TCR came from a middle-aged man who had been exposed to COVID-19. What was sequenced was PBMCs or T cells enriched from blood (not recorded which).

The CDR3 region is CASSPPMGWNEQFF. The CDR3 DNA follows: TGTGCCAGCTCACCACCGATGGGCTGGAATGAGCAGTTCTTC. The chain recombines TRBV18 with TRBJ2-1; no clear D gene. The germline gives CDR1 KGHSH, CDR2 LQKENI. V lost 0 bases and J 7 bases, leaving 10 bases between the germline ends. The CDR3 loop spans 14 amino acids.